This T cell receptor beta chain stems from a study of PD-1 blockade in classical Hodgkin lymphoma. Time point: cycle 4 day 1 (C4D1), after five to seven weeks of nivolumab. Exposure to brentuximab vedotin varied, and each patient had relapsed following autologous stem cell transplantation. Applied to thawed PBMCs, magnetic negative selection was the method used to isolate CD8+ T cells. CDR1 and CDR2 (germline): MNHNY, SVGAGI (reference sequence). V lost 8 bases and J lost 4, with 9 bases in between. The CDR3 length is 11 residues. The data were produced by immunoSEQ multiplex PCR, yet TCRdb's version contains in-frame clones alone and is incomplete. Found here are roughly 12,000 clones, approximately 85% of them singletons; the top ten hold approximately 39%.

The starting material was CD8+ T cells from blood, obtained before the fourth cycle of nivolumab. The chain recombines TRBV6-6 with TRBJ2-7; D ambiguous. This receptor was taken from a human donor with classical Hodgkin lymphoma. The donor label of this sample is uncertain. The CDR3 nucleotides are TGTGCCAGCTGTCTATGGTACGAGCAGTACTTC. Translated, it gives CASCLWYEQYF.